These 3 T cell receptor beta chains originate from one sample sequenced in a study of shared clonotypes between healthy human individuals. Sequenced by immunoSEQ multiplex PCR; TCRdb stores in-frame clones only, minus some. The sample lists 300,000 or so clones; about 74% were seen once. The sequenced sample was memory CD4+ T cells sorted from blood. Indicated subset: CD45RA-negative fraction. Receptors originate from a man younger than 40 in good health.

The J gene is TRBJ2-2, the V gene TRBV7-2; D unclear. CDR1 and CDR2 (germline): SGHTA, FQGNSA. The CDR3 has 13 amino acids. V was trimmed by 3 bases and J by 6 bases, leaving 8 bases between them. The CDR3 protein is CASSFKFAGELFF. CDR3 sequence (DNA): TGTGCCAGCAGCTTTAAATTCGCCGGGGAGCTGTTTTTT.

A remark on this clone: One junction end does not reproduce the germline sequence, and a read error may be involved. The chain uses TRBV7-9 and TRBJ2-5; D may be TRBD1 or TRBD2 (5 bases each). Germline lookup yields CDR1 SEHNR and CDR2 FQNEAQ (reference sequence). This CDR3 is built from 12 residues. DNA of the CDR3: TGTGCCAGCAGCTTAGACGAGGGGAGACCCCACTTC. Protein: CASSLDEGRPHF.

This clone was seen only a few times. V usage is TRBV9 and J usage is TRBJ2-2, with no clear D. The ends were cut back, 4 bases at V and 3 bases at J, with 10 bases in the middle. Germline-derived CDR1 and CDR2 are SGDLS and YYNGEE. CDR3 length: 14 amino acids. In DNA, the CDR3 is TGTGCCAGCAGCCTCGCAGTGGACACCGGGGAGCTGTTTTTT. It codes for CASSLAVDTGELFF.